The TCR beta chain described here comes from a study of beta chain features in type 1 diabetes. This clone was counted between two and nine times. The antigen remains undetermined. Expressed TCRB transcripts got sequenced, as all isolated RNA was reverse transcribed. This table comes from immunoSEQ multiplex PCR, and its TCRdb copy is limited to in-frame clones, with some not included. The sample shows hundreds of thousands of clones, around 15% of them seen only once. General observations from the study: More deletions and fewer insertions at VDJ junctions were seen in type 1 diabetes patients. Significant though moderate, a shortening of TCRB CDR3s appeared in all four CD4+ subsets of Type 1 diabetes patients.

Germline-derived CDR1 and CDR2 are SEHNR and FQNEAQ (reference sequence). V gave up 6 bases and J gave up 2 bases, with 10 bases separating them. This CDR3 is 13 amino acids long. The chain recombines TRBV7-9 with TRBJ1-1; D not certain. The sequence was obtained from a man aged 18-30 years with type 1 diabetes. Sequencing input: naive CD4+ T cells from blood. The CDR3 nucleotides are TGTGCCAGCAGTACAGACTACAACACTGAAGCTTTCTTT. This encodes CASSTDYNTEAFF.